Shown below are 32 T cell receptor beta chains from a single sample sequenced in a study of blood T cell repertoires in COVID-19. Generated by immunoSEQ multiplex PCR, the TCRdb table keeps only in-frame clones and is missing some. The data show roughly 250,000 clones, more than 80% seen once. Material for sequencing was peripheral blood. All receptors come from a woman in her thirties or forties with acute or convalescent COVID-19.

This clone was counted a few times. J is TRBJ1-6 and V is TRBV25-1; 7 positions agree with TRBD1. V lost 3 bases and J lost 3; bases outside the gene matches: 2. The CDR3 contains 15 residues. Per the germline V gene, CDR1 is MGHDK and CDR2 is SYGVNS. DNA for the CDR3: TGTGCCAGCAGTGACGGACAGGTCTATAATTCACCCCTCCACTTT. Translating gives CASSDGQVYNSPLHF.

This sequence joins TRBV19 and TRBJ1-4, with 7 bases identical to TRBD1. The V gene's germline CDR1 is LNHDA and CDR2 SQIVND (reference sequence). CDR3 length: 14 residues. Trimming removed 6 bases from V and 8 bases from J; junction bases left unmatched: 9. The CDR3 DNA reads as TGTGCCAGTAGCCCGAAGGGGGCGATCGAAAAACTGTTTTTT. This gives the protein CASSPKGAIEKLFF.

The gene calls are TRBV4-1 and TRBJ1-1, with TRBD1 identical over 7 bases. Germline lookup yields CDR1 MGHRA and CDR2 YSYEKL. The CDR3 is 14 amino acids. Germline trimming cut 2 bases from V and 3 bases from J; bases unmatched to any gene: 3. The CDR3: CASSQSTGYTEAFF. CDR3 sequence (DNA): TGCGCCAGCAGCCAATCGACAGGGTACACTGAAGCTTTCTTT.

The CDR3 nucleotides are TGTGCCAGCAGCCAAGATTGGAGCTATGGCTACACCTTC. Translated, it gives CASSQDWSYGYTF. The V call is TRBV4-2, the J call TRBJ1-2; D is unresolved. The CDR3 runs to 13 residues. V lost 0 bases and J 4 bases, leaving 6 bases between the germline ends. The germline V gene has CDR1 LGHNA and CDR2 YNFKEQ.

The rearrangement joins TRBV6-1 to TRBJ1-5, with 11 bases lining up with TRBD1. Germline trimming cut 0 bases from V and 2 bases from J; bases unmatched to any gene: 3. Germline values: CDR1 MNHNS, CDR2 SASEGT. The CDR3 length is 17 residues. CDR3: CASSEAGQGARNQPQHF. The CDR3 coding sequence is TGTGCCAGCAGTGAAGCCGGACAGGGGGCGCGCAATCAGCCCCAGCATTTT.

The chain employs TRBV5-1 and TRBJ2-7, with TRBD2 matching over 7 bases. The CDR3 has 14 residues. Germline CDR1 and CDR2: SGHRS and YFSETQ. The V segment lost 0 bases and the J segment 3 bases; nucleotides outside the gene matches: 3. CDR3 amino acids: CASSLGRGGYEQYV. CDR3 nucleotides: TGCGCCAGCAGCTTGGGACGCGGGGGCTACGAGCAGTACGTC.

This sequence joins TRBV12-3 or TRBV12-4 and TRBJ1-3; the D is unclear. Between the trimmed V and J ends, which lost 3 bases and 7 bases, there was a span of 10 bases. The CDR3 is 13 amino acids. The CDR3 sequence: CASSFAQVNTIYF. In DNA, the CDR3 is TGTGCCAGCAGTTTCGCGCAGGTCAACACCATATATTTT.

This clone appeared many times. CDR3 sequence (DNA): TGTGCCAGCAGTTATCTGGACAGGGAGGGAGAGACCCAGTACTTC. Translating gives CASSYLDREGETQYF. The chain is built from TRBV6-6 and TRBJ2-5, with TRBD1 as a possible D gene (8 bases). V was clipped by 3 bases and J by 4 bases, with 15 bases between them. This CDR3 comprises 15 residues. Germline CDR1 is MNHNY and CDR2 is SVGAGI (reference sequence).

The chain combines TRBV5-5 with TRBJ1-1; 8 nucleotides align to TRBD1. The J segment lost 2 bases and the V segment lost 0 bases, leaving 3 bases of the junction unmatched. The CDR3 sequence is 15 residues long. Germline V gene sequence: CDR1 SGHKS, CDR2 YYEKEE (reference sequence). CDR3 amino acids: CASSLVAGGNTEAFF. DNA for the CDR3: TGTGCCAGCAGCTTGGTGGCAGGGGGCAACACTGAAGCTTTCTTT.

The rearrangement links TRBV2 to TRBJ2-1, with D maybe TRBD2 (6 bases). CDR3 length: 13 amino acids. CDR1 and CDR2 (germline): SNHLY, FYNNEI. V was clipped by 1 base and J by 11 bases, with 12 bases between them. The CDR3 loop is CASSEGGRGQQFF. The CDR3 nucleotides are TGTGCCAGCAGTGAAGGAGGGCGGGGTCAGCAGTTCTTC. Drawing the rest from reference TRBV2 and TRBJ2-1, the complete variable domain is EPEVTQTPSHQVTQMGQEVILRCVPISNHLYFYWYRQILGQKVEFLVSFYNNEISEKSEIFDDQFSVERPDGSNFTLKIRSTKLEDSAMYFCASSEGGRGQQFFGPGTRLTVL.

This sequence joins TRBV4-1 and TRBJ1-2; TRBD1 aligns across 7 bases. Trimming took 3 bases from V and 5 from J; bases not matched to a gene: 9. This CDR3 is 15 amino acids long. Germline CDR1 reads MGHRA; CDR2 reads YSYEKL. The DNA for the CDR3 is TGCGCCAGCAGCCACAACCCGGGACAGAATTATGGCTACACCTTC. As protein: CASSHNPGQNYGYTF.

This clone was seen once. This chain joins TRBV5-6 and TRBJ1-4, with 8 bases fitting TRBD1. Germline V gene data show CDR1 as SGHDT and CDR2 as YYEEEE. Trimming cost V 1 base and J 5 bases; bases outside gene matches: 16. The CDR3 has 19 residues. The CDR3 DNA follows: TGTGCCAGCAGCTTGTGGGGAGGATTAAACAGGGGGAAGAATGAAAAACTGTTTTTT. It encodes CASSLWGGLNRGKNEKLFF.

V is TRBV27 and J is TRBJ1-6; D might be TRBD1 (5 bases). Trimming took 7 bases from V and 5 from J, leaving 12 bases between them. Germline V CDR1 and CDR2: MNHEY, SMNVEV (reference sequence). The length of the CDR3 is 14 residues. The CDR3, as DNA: TGTGCCAGCACCCAGACAGCCAATAATTCACCCCTCCACTTT. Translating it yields CASTQTANNSPLHF.

Here the CDR3 DNA reads TGTGCCAGCAGCTTGGACTTCGCCCAGCCCCAGCATTTT. Its protein is CASSLDFAQPQHF. J is TRBJ1-5 and V is TRBV5-4; D is unresolved. CDR3 length: 13 residues. Germline lookup yields CDR1 SGHNT and CDR2 YYREEE (reference sequence). Trimming cost V 0 bases and J 7 bases, with 8 bases left between them.

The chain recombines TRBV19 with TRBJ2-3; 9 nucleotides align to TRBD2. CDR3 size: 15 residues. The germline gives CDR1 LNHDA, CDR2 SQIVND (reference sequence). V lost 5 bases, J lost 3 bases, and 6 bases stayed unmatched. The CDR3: CASSGPLAGTDTQYF. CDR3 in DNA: TGTGCCAGTAGTGGGCCGCTAGCGGGGACAGATACGCAGTATTTT.

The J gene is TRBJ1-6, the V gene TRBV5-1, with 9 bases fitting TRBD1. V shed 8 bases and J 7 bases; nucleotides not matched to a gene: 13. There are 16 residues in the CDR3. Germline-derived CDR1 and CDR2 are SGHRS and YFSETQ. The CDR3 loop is CARRIYQQGANSPLHF. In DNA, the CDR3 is TGCGCCAGAAGAATATACCAACAGGGGGCGAATTCACCCCTCCACTTT.

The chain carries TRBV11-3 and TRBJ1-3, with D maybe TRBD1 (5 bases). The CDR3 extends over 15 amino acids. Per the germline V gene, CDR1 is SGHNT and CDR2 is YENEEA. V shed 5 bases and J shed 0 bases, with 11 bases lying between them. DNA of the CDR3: TGTGCCAGCAGCCCGCCGGGGGTCTCTGGAAACACCATATATTTT. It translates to CASSPPGVSGNTIYF.

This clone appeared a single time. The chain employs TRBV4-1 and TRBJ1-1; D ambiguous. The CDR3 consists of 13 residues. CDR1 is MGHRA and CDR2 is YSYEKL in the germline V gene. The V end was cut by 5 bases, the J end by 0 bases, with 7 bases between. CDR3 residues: CASSGVLNTEAFF. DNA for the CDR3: TGCGCCAGCAGCGGAGTCCTGAACACTGAAGCTTTCTTT.

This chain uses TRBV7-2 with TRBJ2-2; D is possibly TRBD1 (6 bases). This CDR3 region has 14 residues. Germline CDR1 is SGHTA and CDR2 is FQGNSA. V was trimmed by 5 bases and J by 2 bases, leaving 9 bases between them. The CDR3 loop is CASSRDINTGELFF. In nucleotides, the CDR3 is TGTGCCAGCAGCAGGGACATAAACACCGGGGAGCTGTTTTTT.

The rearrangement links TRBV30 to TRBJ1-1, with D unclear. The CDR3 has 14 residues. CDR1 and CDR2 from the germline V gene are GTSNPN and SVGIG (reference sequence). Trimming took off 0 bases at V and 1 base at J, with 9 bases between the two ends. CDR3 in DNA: TGTGCCTGGAGTGTACTGCGGCGGAACACTGAAGCTTTCTTT. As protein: CAWSVLRRNTEAFF.

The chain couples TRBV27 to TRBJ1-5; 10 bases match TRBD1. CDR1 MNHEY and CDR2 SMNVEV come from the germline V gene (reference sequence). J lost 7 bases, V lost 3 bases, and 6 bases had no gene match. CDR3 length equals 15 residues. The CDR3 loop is CASSLGTGEYQPQHF. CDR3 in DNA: TGTGCCAGCAGTTTGGGGACAGGGGAGTACCAGCCCCAGCATTTT.

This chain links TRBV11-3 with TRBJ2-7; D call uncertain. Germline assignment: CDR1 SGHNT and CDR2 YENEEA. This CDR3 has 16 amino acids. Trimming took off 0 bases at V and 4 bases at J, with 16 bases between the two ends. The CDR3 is CASSLDRVAPTYEQYV. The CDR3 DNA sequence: TGTGCCAGCAGCTTAGACCGCGTCGCTCCTACTTACGAGCAGTACGTC.

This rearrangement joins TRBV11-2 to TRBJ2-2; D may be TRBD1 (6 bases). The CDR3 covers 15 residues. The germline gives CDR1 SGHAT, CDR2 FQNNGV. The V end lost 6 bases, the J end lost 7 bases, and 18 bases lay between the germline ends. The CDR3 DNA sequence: TGTGCCAGCAGTCCGCTTACAGGGCAAAGCGGGGAGCTGTTTTTT. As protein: CASSPLTGQSGELFF.

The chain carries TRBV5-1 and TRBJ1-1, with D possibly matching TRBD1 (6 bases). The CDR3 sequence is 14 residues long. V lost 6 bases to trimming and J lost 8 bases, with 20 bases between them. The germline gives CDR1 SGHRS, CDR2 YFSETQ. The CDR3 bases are TGCGCCAGCACCCCGTCTAGTGGGGGCCGGGAAGCTTTCTTT. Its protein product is CASTPSSGGREAFF.

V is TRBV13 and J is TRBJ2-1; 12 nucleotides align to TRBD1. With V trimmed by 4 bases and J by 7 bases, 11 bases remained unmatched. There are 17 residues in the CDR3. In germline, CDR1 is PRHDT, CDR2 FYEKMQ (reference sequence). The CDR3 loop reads CASSYPLGTGGKNEQFF. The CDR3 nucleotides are TGTGCCAGCAGCTACCCCCTCGGGACAGGGGGCAAAAATGAGCAGTTCTTC. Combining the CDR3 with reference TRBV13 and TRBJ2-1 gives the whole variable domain AAGVIQSPRHLIKEKRETATLKCYPIPRHDTVYWYQQGPGQDPQFLISFYEKMQSDKGSIPDRFSAQQFSDYHSELNMSSLELGDSALYFCASSYPLGTGGKNEQFFGPGTRLTVL.

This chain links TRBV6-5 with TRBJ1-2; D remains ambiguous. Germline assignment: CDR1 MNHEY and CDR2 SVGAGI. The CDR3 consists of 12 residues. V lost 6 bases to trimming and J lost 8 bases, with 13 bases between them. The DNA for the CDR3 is TGTGCCAGCAGCTCCGGGCCGGGAGGCTACACCTTC. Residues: CASSSGPGGYTF.

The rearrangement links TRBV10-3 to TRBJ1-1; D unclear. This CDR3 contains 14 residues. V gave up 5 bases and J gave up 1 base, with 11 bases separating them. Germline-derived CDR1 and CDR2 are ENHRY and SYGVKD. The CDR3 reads CAISPGLRNTEAFF. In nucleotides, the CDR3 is TGTGCCATCAGTCCCGGACTGCGGAACACTGAAGCTTTCTTT.

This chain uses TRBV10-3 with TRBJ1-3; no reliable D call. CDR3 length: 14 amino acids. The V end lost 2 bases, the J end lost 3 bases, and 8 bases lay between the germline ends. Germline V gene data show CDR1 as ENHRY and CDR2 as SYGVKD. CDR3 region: CAISESTVGNTIYF. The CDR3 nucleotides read TGTGCCATCAGTGAGAGTACAGTTGGAAACACCATATATTTT.

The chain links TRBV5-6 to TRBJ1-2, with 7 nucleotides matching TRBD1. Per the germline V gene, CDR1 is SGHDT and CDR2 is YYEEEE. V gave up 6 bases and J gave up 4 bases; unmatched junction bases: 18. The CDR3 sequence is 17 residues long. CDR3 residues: CASTILQGGTVSYGYTF. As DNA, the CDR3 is TGTGCCAGCACCATACTTCAGGGTGGGACAGTCAGCTATGGCTACACCTTC.

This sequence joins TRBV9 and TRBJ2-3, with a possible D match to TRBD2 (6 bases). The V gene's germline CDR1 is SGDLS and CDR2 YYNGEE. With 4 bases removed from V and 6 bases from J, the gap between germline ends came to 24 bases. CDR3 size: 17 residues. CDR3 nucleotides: TGTGCCAGCAGCCCAGGAGGGTCCGGCCTCTATAGTGATACGCAGTATTTT. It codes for CASSPGGSGLYSDTQYF.

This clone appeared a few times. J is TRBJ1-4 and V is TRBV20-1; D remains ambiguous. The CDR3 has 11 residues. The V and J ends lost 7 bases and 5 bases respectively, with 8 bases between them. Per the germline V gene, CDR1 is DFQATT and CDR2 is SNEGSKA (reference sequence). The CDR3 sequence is CSVPENEKLFF. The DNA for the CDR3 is TGCAGTGTGCCCGAGAATGAAAAACTGTTTTTT.

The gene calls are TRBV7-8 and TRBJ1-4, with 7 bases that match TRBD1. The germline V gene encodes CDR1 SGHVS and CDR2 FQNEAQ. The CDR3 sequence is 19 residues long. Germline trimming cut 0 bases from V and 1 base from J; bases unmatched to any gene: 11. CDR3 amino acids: CASSLAFIRTGETNEKLFF. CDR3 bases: TGTGCCAGCAGCTTAGCCTTCATAAGGACAGGTGAAACTAATGAAAAACTGTTTTTT.